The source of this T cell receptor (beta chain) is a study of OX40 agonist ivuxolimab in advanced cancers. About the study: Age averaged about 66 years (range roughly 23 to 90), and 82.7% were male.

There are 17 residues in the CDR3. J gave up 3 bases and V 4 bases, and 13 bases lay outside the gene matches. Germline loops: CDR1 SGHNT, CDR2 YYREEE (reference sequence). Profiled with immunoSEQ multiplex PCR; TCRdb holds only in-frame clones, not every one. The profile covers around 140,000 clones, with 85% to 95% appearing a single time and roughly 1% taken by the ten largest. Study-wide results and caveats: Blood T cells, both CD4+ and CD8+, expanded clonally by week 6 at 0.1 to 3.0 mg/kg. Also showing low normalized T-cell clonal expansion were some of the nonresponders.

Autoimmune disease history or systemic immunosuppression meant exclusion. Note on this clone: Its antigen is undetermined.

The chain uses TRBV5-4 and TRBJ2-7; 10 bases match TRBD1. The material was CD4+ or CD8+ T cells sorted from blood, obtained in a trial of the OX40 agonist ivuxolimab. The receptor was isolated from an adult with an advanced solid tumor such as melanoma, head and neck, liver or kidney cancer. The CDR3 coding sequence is TGTGCCAGCAGCCCTAGGACAGGGGGAAGGGATTACTACGAGCAGTACTTC. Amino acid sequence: CASSPRTGGRDYYEQYF.